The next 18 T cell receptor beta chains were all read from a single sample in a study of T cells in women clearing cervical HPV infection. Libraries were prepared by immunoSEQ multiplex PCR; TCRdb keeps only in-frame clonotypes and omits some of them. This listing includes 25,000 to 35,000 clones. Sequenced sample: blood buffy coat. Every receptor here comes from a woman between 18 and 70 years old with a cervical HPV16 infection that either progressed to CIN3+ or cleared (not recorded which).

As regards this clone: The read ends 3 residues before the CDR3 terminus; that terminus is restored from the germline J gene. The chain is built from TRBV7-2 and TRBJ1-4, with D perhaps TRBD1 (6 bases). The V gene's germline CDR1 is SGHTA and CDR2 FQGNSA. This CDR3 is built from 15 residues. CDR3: CASRPGGAGANVLFF. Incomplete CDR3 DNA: TGTGCCAGCCGGCCGGGGGGGGCTGGGGCCAACGTA.

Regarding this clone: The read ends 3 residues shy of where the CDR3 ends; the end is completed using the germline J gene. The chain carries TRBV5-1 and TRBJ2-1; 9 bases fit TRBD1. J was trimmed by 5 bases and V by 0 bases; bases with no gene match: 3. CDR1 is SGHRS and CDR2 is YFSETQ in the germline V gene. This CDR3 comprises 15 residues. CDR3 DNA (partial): TGCGCCAGCAGCTTGGTACAGGGGGCCCACAATGAG. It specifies CASSLVQGAHNE. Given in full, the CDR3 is CASSLVQGAHNEQFF.

The part of the CDR3 DNA that was read is TGTGCCTGGAGTCCCCGACAGGGGCCCACCTATAATTCACCC. The encoded protein is CAWSPRQGPTYNSP. The whole CDR3 protein reads CAWSPRQGPTYNSPLHF. The chain has TRBV30 and TRBJ1-6, with TRBD1 matching over 8 bases. The read terminates 3 residues before the CDR3 end, so the remaining end is supplied by the germline J gene. Germline values: CDR1 GTSNPN, CDR2 SVGIG (reference sequence). The CDR3 loop spans 17 amino acids. Trimming at V came to 2 bases and at J to 2 bases, leaving 8 bases not matched to a gene.

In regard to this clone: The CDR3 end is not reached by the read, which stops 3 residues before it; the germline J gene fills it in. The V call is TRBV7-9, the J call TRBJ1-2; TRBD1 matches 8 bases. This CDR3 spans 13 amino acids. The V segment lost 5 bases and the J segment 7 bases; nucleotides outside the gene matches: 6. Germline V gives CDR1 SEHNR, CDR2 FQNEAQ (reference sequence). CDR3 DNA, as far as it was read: TGTGCCAGCAGCACCCGACAGGGGTTTGGC. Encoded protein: CASSTRQGFG. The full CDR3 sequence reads CASSTRQGFGYTF. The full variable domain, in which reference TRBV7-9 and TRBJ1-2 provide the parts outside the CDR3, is DTGVSQNPRHKITKRGQNVTFRCDPISEHNRLYWYRQTLGQGPEFLTYFQNEAQLEKSRLLSDRFSAERPKGSFSTLEIQRTEQGDSAMYLCASSTRQGFGYTFGSGTRLTVV.

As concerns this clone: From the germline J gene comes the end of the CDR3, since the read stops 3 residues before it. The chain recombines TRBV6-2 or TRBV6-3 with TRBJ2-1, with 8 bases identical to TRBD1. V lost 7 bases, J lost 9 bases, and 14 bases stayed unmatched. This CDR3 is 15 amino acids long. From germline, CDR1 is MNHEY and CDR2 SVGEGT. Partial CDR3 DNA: TGTGCCAGCATCCGAACAGGGGGTTTCGGTGGTGAG. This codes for CASIRTGGFGGE. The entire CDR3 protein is CASIRTGGFGGEQFF.

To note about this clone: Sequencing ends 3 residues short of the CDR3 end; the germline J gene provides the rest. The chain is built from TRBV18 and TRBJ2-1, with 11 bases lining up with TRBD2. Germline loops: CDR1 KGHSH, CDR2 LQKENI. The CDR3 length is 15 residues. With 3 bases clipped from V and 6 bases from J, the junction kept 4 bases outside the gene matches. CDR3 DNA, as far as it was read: TGTGCCAGCTCACCCCTTAGCGGGGGGGCCAATGAG. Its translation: CASSPLSGGANE. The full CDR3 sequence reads CASSPLSGGANEQFF.

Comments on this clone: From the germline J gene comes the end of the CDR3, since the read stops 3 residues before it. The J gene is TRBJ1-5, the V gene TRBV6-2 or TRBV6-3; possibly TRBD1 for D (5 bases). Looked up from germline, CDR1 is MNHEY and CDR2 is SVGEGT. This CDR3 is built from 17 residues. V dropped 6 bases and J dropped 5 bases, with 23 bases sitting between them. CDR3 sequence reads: CASSLIHWGLGDQPQHF. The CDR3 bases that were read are TGTGCCAGCAGCCTTATACATTGGGGACTGGGGGATCAGCCC.

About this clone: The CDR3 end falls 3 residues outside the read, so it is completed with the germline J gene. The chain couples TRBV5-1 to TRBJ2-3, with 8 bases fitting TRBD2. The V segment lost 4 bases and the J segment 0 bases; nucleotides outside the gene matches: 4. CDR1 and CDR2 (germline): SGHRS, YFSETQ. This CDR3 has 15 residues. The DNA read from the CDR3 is TGCGCCAGCAGCCTTAGCGGGGCTAGCACAGATACG. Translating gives CASSLSGASTDT. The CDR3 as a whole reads CASSLSGASTDTQYF.

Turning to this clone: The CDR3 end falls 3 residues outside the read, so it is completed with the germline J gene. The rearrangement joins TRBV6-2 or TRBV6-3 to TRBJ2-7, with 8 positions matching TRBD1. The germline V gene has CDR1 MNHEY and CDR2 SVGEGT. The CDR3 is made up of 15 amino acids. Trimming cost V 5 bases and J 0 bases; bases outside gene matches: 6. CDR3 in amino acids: CASSDTGGFSYEQYF. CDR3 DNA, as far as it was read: TGTGCCAGCAGTGACACAGGGGGTTTCTCCTACGAG.

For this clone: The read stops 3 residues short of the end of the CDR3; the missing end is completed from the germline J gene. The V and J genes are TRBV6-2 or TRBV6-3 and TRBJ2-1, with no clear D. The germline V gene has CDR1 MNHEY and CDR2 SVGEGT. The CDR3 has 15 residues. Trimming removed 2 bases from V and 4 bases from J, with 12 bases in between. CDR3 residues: CASSYSSQLYNEQFF. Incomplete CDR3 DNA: TGTGCCAGCAGTTACAGTTCACAGTTGTACAATGAG.

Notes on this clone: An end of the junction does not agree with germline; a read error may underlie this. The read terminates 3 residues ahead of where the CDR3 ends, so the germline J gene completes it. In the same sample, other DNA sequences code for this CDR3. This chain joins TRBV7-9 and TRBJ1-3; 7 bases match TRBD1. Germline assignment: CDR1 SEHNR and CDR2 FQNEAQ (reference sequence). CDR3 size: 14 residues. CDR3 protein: CASSPGQIGNTIYF. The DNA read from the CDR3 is TGTGCCAGCAGCCCGGGACAGATAGGAAACACT.

The chain's CDR3 is CASSAGQGASPLHF. CDR3 bases read: TGTGCCAGCAGTGCGGGACAGGGTGCTTCACCC. This chain links TRBV2 with TRBJ1-6; 9 bases line up with TRBD1. The read falls 3 residues short of the CDR3 end, and the missing part is taken from the germline J gene. The J segment lost 9 bases and the V segment lost 4 bases, leaving 4 bases of the junction unmatched. CDR3 size: 14 residues. CDR1 is SNHLY, CDR2 FYNNEI, per germline.

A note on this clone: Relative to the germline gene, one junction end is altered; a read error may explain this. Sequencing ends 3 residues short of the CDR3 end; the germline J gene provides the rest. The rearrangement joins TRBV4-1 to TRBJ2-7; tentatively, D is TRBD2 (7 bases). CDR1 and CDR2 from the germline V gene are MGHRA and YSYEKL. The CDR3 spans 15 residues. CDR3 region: CTSSQDWRGPYEQYF. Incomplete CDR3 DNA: TGCACCAGCAGCCAAGATTGGCGGGGGCCCTACGAG.

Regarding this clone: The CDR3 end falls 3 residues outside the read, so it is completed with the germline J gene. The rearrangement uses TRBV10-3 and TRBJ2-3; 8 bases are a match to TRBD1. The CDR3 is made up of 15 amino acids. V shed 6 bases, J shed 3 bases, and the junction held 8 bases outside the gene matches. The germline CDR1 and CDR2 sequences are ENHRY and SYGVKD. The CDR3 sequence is CAIRAGQGRTDTQYF. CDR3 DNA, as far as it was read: TGTGCCATCAGAGCCGGACAGGGTAGGACAGATACG.

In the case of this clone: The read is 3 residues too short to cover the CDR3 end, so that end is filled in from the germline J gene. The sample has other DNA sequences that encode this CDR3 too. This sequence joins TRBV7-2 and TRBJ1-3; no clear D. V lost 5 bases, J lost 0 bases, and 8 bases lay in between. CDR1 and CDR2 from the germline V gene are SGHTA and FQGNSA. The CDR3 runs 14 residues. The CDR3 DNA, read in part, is TGTGCCAGCAGCCCGGGGATCTCTGGAAACACC. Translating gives CASSPGISGNT. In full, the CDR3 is CASSPGISGNTIYF.

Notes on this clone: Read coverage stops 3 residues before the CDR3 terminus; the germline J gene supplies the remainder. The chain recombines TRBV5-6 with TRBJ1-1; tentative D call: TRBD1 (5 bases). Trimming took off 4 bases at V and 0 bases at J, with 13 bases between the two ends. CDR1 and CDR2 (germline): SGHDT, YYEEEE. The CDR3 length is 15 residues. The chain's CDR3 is CASSTEGRMNTEAFF. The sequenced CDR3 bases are TGTGCCAGCAGCACAGAGGGGCGGATGAACACTGAA.

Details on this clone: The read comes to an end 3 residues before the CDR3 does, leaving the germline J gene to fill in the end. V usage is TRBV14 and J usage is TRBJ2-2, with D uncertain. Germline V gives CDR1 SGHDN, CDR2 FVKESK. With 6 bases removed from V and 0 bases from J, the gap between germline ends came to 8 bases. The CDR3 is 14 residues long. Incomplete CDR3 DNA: TGTGCCAGCAGGAGGTTCGCGAACACCGGGGAG. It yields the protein CASRRFANTGE. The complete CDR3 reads CASRRFANTGELFF.

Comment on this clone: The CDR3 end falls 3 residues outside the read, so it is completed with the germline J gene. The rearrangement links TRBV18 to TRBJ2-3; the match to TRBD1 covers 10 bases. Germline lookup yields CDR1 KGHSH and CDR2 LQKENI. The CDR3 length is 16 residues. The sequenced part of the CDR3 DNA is TGTGCCAGCTCACTCCGCCGGGACAGGGGTTATGAGACG. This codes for CASSLRRDRGYET. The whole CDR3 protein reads CASSLRRDRGYETQYF.